This TCR beta chain came from a study of cytomegalovirus exposure and HLA in healthy donors. Clones were read by immunoSEQ multiplex PCR, and TCRdb kept only the in-frame ones, dropping some. In the table there are some 120,000 clones, 70% to 90% of which are singletons. This TCR was sampled from a woman younger than 35 in good health and CMV-seronegative. The specimen was PBMCs.

The DNA for the CDR3 is TGTGCCAGCAGGACGGAGGTTCTAGCTAACTATGGCTACACCTTC. It encodes CASRTEVLANYGYTF. This chain joins TRBV2 and TRBJ1-2, with D hard to call. The CDR3 has 15 residues. Germline CDR1 is SNHLY and CDR2 is FYNNEI. V lost 6 bases, J lost 0 bases, and 14 bases lay in between.